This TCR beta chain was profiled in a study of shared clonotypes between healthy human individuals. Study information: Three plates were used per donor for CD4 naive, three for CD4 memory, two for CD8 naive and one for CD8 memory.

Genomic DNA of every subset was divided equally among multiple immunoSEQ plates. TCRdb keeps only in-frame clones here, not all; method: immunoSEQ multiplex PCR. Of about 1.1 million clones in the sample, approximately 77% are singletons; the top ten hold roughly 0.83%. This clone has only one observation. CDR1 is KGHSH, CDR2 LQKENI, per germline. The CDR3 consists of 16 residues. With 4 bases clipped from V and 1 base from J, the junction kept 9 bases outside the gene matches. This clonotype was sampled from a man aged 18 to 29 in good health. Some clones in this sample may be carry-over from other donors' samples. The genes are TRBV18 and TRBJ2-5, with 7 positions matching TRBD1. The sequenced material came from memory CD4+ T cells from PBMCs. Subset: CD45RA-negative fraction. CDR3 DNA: TGTGCCAGCTCACGAGGAGCAGGGGGTTCCCAAGAGACCCAGTACTTC. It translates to CASSRGAGGSQETQYF. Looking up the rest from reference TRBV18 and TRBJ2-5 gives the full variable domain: NAGVMQNPRHLVRRRGQEARLRCSPMKGHSHVYWYRQLPEEGLKFMVYLQKENIIDESGMPKERFSAEFPKEGPSILRIQQVVRGDSAAYFCASSRGAGGSQETQYFGPGTRLLVL.